The 5 T cell receptor beta chains below all came from one sample that was sequenced in a study of blood T cell repertoires in COVID-19. Libraries were prepared by immunoSEQ multiplex PCR; TCRdb keeps only in-frame clonotypes and omits some of them. Among over 110,000 clones listed, 87% were seen once. The sequencing input was PBMCs or T cells enriched from blood (not recorded which). These receptors were obtained from a man in his 60s who had recovered from COVID-19.

CDR3 nucleotide sequence: TGTGCCAGCAGCGACGAGGGTACGCAGTATTTT. Translating gives CASSDEGTQYF. The J gene is TRBJ2-3, the V gene TRBV6-2 or TRBV6-3; D is perhaps TRBD2 (5 bases). Looked up from germline, CDR1 is MNHEY and CDR2 is SVGEGT. The CDR3 spans 11 residues. The germline V and J ends were trimmed by 6 bases and 8 bases, with 9 bases remaining between them.

The rearrangement uses TRBV9 and TRBJ1-1; D possibly corresponds to TRBD1 (5 bases). Germline V gene data show CDR1 as SGDLS and CDR2 as YYNGEE. Between the trimmed V and J ends, which lost 3 bases and 4 bases, there was a span of 16 bases. The length of the CDR3 is 15 residues. The CDR3 protein is CASSGPAKGVTEAFF. The CDR3, as DNA: TGTGCCAGCAGCGGGCCGGCAAAAGGGGTCACTGAAGCTTTCTTT. The variable domain in full, completed from reference TRBV9 and TRBJ1-1, reads DSGVTQTPKHLITATGQRVTLRCSPRSGDLSVYWYQQSLDQGLQFLIQYYNGEERAKGNILERFSAQQFPDLHSELNLSSLELGDSALYFCASSGPAKGVTEAFFGQGTRLTVV.

This clone was counted a single time. The same CDR3 can be traced to other DNA sequences in this sample. The V gene is TRBV24-1, the J gene TRBJ2-5; D gene unclear. The CDR3 is 13 amino acids. CDR1 KGHDR and CDR2 SFDVKD come from the germline V gene. The V end lost 4 bases, the J end lost 5 bases, and 10 bases lay between the germline ends. In nucleotides, the CDR3 is TGTGCCACCAGTGACTCCTCGGTGGAGACCCAGTACTTC. Protein sequence: CATSDSSVETQYF.

The genes are TRBV5-1 and TRBJ2-3, with 8 bases fitting TRBD2. The length of the CDR3 is 15 residues. V trimming: 4 bases; J trimming: 4 bases; junction bases outside the gene matches: 8. Germline V CDR1 and CDR2: SGHRS, YFSETQ. The CDR3: CASSLGAAGADTQYF. The CDR3 DNA is TGCGCCAGCAGCCTAGGCGCAGCGGGGGCAGATACGCAGTATTTT.

The rearrangement uses TRBV6-5 and TRBJ2-5; 8 positions agree with TRBD2. CDR1 MNHEY and CDR2 SVGAGI come from the germline V gene. CDR3 length equals 15 residues. Trimming cost V 6 bases and J 5 bases; bases outside gene matches: 11. Here the CDR3 DNA reads TGTGCCAGCAGATATCGGGTTAGCGGGACTGAGACCCAGTACTTC. It translates to CASRYRVSGTETQYF.